Following are 12 T cell receptor beta chains from one sample sequenced in a study of CD8 T cells in Susac syndrome. RNA in amounts of roughly 0.5 to 1 ug was reverse transcribed with random hexamers. Each CDR3 protein gets one entry after TCRdb re-called the immunoSEQ multiplex PCR reads with MiXCR. The sample lists 150,000 to 190,000 distinct CDR3 sequences; 85% to 95% were seen once. The sequencing sample was made of CD4+ T cells from PBMCs. The receptors shown here come from a human donor with Susac syndrome.

The chain employs TRBV9 and TRBJ2-7, with D possibly matching TRBD1 (6 bases). V dropped 0 bases and J dropped 6 bases, with 16 bases sitting between them. There are 15 residues in the CDR3. Germline CDR1 is SGDLS and CDR2 is YYNGEE. The CDR3 region has the DNA TGTGCCAGCAGCGTAGGGTCTACAGGGAGTGCCGAGCAGTACTTC. Amino acid sequence: CASSVGSTGSAEQYF.

This rearrangement joins TRBV20-1 to TRBJ1-2, with D unclear. This CDR3 has 13 amino acids. Trimming pared 0 bases from V and 4 bases from J, leaving 9 bases between. The germline V gene encodes CDR1 DFQATT and CDR2 SNEGSKA (reference sequence). CDR3 nucleotides: TGCAGTGCTAGAGAAGGGTTGGTCTATGGCTACACCTTC. Translation: CSAREGLVYGYTF.

The gene calls are TRBV29-1 and TRBJ2-3; D gene ambiguous. Germline-derived CDR1 and CDR2 are SQVTM and ANQGSEA. This CDR3 has 12 residues. V lost 8 bases to trimming and J lost 0 bases, with 9 bases between them. CDR3 coding DNA: TGCAGCTCCTTTGGGAGCACAGATACGCAGTATTTT. Translating gives CSSFGSTDTQYF.

The gene calls are TRBV2 and TRBJ2-1; D is possibly TRBD1 or TRBD2 (5 bases each). The V and J ends lost 8 bases and 12 bases respectively, with 14 bases between them. The CDR3 loop spans 11 amino acids. CDR1 is SNHLY and CDR2 is FYNNEI in the germline V gene. CDR3 nucleotides: TGTGCCAGCGGAGACGCAGGGAGGCAGTTCTTC. This translates into CASGDAGRQFF.

J is TRBJ1-5 and V is TRBV5-8; 10 nucleotides match TRBD1. The CDR3 loop spans 15 amino acids. CDR1 is SGHTS and CDR2 is YDEGEE in the germline V gene. Trimming took 4 bases from V and 11 from J; bases not matched to a gene: 12. The CDR3 sequence: CASSLRTGGSIAQHF. In DNA form, the CDR3 reads TGTGCCAGCAGCCTGAGGACAGGGGGTTCCATCGCCCAGCATTTT.

This sequence joins TRBV29-1 and TRBJ2-3, with 10 bases matching TRBD2. The CDR3 runs to 13 residues. The V gene's germline CDR1 is SQVTM and CDR2 ANQGSEA. V lost 4 bases, J lost 4 bases, and 2 bases stayed unmatched. The CDR3 is CSVGLAGADTQYF. CDR3 DNA sequence: TGCAGCGTTGGGCTAGCGGGGGCAGATACGCAGTATTTT.

The chain recombines TRBV5-1 with TRBJ2-7; 14 bases are shared with TRBD2. Trimming removed 3 bases from V and 3 bases from J; junction bases left unmatched: 2. The CDR3 is 15 amino acids. Looked up from germline, CDR1 is SGHRS and CDR2 is YFSETQ. Written as DNA, the CDR3 is TGCGCCAGCAGCTCGGGACTAGCGGGGGTCTACGAGCAGTACTTC. This sequence encodes CASSSGLAGVYEQYF.

The J gene is TRBJ1-3, the V gene TRBV4-3, with a weak D call TRBD1 (5 bases). CDR1 is LGHNA, CDR2 YSLEER, per germline. With 1 base removed from V and 1 base from J, the gap between germline ends came to 14 bases. CDR3 length: 17 residues. The chain's CDR3 is CASSQGAPGSSGNTIYF. CDR3 DNA sequence: TGCGCCAGCAGCCAAGGGGCACCAGGGAGTTCTGGAAACACCATATATTTT.

V gene TRBV3-1 combines with J gene TRBJ1-2; possible D gene TRBD1, 5 bases. CDR3 length: 13 residues. CDR1 is LGHDT, CDR2 YNNKEL, per germline (reference sequence). Trimming took off 1 base at V and 4 bases at J, with 7 bases between the two ends. This CDR3 is CASSQGRAYGYTF. CDR3 bases: TGTGCCAGCAGCCAAGGCAGGGCCTATGGCTACACCTTC.

The chain is built from TRBV18 and TRBJ2-6; the D gene is possibly TRBD1 (6 bases). V shed 5 bases and J shed 1 base, with 9 bases lying between them. Germline V gives CDR1 KGHSH, CDR2 LQKENI. The CDR3 totals 15 residues. For the CDR3, the DNA is TGTGCCAGCTCAACACAGGGTTCTGGGGCCAACGTCCTGACTTTC. As protein: CASSTQGSGANVLTF.

The chain links TRBV2 to TRBJ2-7, with D possibly TRBD2 on 6 matching bases. Per the germline V gene, CDR1 is SNHLY and CDR2 is FYNNEI. V shed 1 base and J shed 7 bases, with 11 bases lying between them. The CDR3 consists of 13 residues. CDR3 residues: CASSEEGAGEQYF. In nucleotides, the CDR3 is TGTGCCAGCAGTGAAGAAGGGGCGGGAGAGCAGTACTTC.

The gene calls are TRBV20-1 and TRBJ1-2, with a tentative D call TRBD1 (6 bases). The CDR3 is 10 residues long. V was trimmed by 5 bases and J by 8 bases, leaving 9 bases between them. CDR1 and CDR2 from the germline V gene are DFQATT and SNEGSKA (reference sequence). DNA of the CDR3: TGCAGTGCTCCCCAGGGGGGCTACACCTTC. As protein: CSAPQGGYTF.